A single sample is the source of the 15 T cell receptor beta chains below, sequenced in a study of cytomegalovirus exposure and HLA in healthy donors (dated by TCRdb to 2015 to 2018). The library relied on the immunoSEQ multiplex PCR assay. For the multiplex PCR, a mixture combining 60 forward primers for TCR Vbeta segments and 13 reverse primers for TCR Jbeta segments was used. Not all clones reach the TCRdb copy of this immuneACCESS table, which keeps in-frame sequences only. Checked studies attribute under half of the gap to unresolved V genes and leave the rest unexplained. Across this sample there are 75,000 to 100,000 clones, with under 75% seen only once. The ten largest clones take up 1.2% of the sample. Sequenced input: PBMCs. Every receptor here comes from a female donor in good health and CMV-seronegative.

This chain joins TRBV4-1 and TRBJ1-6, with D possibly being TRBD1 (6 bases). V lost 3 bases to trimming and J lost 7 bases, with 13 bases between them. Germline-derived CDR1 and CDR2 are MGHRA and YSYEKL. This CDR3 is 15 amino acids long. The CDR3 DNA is TGCGCCAGCAGCCAGCCGGGACACCTAAATTCACCCCTCCACTTT. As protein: CASSQPGHLNSPLHF.

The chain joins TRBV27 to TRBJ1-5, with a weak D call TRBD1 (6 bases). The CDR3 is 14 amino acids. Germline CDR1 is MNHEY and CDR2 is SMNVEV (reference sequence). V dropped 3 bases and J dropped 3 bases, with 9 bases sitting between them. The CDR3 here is CASSFQGHNQPQHF. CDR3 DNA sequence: TGTGCCAGCAGTTTTCAGGGGCACAATCAGCCCCAGCATTTT.

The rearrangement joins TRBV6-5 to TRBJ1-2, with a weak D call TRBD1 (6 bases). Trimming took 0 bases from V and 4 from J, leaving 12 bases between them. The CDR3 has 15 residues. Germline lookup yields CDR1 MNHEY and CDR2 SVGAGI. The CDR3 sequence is CASSYSAGEPYGYTF. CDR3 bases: TGTGCCAGCAGTTACTCGGCAGGGGAGCCCTATGGCTACACCTTC.

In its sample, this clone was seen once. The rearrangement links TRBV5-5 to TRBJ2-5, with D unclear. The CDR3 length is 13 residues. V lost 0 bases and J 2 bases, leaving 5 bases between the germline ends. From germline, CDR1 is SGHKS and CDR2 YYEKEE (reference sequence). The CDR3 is CASSLGEQETQYF. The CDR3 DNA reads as TGTGCCAGCAGCTTGGGAGAGCAAGAGACCCAGTACTTC.

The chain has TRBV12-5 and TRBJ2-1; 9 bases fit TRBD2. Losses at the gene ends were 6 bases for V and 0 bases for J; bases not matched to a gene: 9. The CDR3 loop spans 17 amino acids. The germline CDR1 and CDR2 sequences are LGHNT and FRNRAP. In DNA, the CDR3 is TGTGCTAGTGGCGGGGAAGCGGGGGGCGTCTCCTACAATGAGCAGTTCTTC. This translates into CASGGEAGGVSYNEQFF.

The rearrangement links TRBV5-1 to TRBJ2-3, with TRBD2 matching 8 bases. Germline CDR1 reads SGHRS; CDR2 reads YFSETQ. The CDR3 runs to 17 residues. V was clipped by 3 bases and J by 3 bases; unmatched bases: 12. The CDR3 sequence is CASSSNALAAMTDTQYF. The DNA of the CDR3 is TGCGCCAGCAGCTCCAACGCACTAGCGGCGATGACAGATACGCAGTATTTT. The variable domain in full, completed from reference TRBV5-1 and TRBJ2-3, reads KAGVTQTPRYLIKTRGQQVTLSCSPISGHRSVSWYQQTPGQGLQFLFEYFSETQRNKGNFPGRFSGRQFSNSRSEMNVSTLELGDSALYLCASSSNALAAMTDTQYFGPGTRLTVL.

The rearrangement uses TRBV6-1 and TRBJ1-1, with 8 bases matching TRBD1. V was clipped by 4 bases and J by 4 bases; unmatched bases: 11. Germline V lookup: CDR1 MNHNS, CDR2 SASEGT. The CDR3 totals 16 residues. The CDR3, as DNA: TGTGCCAGCAGTGGGAACAGGGGGGCGGTCGGCACTGAAGCTTTCTTT. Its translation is CASSGNRGAVGTEAFF.

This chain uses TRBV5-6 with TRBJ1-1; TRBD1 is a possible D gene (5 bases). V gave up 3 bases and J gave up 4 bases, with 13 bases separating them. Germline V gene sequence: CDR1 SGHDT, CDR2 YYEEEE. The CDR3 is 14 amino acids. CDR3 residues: CASSWGGGGTEAFF. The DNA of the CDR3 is TGTGCCAGCAGCTGGGGCGGGGGTGGCACTGAAGCTTTCTTT.

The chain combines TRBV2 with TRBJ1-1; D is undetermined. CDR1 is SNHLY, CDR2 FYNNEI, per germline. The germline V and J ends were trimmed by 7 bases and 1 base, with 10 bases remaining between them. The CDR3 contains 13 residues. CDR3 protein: CASTSPGNTEAFF. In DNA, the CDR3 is TGTGCCAGCACATCTCCGGGGAACACTGAAGCTTTCTTT.

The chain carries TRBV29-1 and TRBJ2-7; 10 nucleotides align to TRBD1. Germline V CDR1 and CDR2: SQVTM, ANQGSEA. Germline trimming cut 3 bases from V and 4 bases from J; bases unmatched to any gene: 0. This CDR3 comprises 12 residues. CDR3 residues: CSVEDRGYEQYF. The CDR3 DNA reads TGCAGCGTTGAGGACAGGGGGTACGAGCAGTACTTC.

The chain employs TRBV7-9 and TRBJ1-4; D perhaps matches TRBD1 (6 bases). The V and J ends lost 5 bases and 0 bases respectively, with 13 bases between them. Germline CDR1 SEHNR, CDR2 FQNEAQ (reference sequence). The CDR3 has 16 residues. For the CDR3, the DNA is TGTGCCAGCAGCCCGAGGGACACCCCAACTAATGAAAAACTGTTTTTT. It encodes CASSPRDTPTNEKLFF. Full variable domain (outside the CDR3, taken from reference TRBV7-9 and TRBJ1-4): DTGVSQNPRHKITKRGQNVTFRCDPISEHNRLYWYRQTLGQGPEFLTYFQNEAQLEKSRLLSDRFSAERPKGSFSTLEIQRTEQGDSAMYLCASSPRDTPTNEKLFFGSGTQLSVL.

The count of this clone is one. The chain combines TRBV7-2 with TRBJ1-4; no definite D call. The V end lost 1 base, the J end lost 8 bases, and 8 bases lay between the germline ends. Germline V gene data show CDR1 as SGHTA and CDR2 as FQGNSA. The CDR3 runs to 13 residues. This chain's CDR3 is CASSLEPREKLFF. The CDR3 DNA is TGTGCCAGCAGCTTAGAACCCAGGGAAAAACTGTTTTTT.

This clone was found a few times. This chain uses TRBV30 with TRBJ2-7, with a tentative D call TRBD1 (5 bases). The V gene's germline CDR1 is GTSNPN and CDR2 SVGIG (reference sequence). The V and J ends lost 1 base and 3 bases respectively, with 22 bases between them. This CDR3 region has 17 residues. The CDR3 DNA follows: TGTGCCTGGAGTGACCTCCATAGGGGCTATACCAACTACGAGCAGTACTTC. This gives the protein CAWSDLHRGYTNYEQYF.

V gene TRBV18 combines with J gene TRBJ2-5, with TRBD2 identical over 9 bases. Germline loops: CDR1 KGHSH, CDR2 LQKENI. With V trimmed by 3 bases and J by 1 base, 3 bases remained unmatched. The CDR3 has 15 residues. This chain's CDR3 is CASSPRLAVQETQYF. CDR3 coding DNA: TGTGCCAGCTCACCTCGACTAGCGGTCCAAGAGACCCAGTACTTC.

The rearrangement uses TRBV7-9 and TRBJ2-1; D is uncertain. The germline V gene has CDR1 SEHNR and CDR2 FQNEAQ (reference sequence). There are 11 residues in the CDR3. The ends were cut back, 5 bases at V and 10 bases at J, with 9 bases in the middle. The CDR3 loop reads CASSETGEQFF. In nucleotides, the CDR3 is TGTGCCAGCAGCGAGACTGGAGAGCAGTTCTTC.